This T cell receptor (beta chain) came from a study of blood T cell repertoires in COVID-19. Across the whole study: The United States, Italy and Spain provided the acute and convalescent COVID-19 samples.

The CDR3 has 15 amino acids. CDR1 and CDR2 from the germline V gene are SGHTA and FQGNSA. With V trimmed by 1 base and J by 5 bases, 7 bases remained unmatched. Libraries were prepared by immunoSEQ multiplex PCR; TCRdb keeps only in-frame clonotypes and omits some of them. The sample has under 120,000 clones, 69% seen once. The chain links TRBV7-2 to TRBJ1-1; 7 positions agree with TRBD1. This TCR was recovered from an older man with acute or convalescent COVID-19. Source material: peripheral blood. The CDR3 DNA sequence: TGTGCCAGCAGCTTAGACAACAGGGGAAGGACTGAAGCTTTCTTT. Translated, it gives CASSLDNRGRTEAFF.